This entry describes one T cell receptor (beta chain). The antigen remains undetermined. This entry comes from a study of T cell responses to AZD1222 COVID-19 vaccine. Study-wide findings and caveats: An increase in Spike-specific TCR breadth and depth was observed after two AZD1222 doses.

The CDR3 loop spans 15 amino acids. J lost 4 bases, V lost 1 base, and 3 bases had no gene match. Germline V gene sequence: CDR1 LGHNT, CDR2 FRNRAP. The method was immunoSEQ multiplex PCR; TCRdb's version includes in-frame clones alone and lacks a portion of them. The sample records approximately 71,000 clones, 60% to 85% being singletons. The TCR comes from an adult in good health. Sequencing was performed on peripheral blood, taken on day 0 of AZD1222 vaccination. The rearrangement uses TRBV12-5 and TRBJ2-5; 10 positions match TRBD1. Written as DNA, the CDR3 is TGTGCTAGTGGTTTGGGACAGGGGGCCCTAGAGACCCAGTACTTC. Amino acid sequence: CASGLGQGALETQYF. The full variable domain, rest sourced from reference TRBV12-5 and TRBJ2-5, is DARVTQTPRHKVTEMGQEVTMRCQPILGHNTVFWYRQTMMQGLELLAYFRNRAPLDDSGMPKDRFSAEMPDATLATLKIQPSEPRDSAVYFCASGLGQGALETQYFGPGTRLLVL.